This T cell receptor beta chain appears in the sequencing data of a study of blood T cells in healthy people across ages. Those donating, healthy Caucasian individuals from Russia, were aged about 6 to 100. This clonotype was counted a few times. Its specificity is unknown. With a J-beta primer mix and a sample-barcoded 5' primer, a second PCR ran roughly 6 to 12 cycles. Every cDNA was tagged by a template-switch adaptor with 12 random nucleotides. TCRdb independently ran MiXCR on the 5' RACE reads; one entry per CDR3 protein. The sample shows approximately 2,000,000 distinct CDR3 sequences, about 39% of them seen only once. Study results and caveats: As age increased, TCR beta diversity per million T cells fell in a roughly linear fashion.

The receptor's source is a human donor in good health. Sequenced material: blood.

The CDR3 here is CAISDGVRGTDTQYF. In nucleotides, the CDR3 is TGTGCCATCAGTGACGGGGTAAGAGGCACAGATACGCAGTATTTT. The chain is built from TRBV10-3 and TRBJ2-3; D is perhaps TRBD2 (5 bases). Germline loops: CDR1 ENHRY, CDR2 SYGVKD. CDR3 size: 15 residues. V shed 3 bases and J shed 1 base, with 11 bases lying between them.